This T cell receptor beta chain was profiled in a study of T cell responses to AZD1222 COVID-19 vaccine. Study as a whole: Second-dose schedules of about 4 or about 12 weeks were combined.

This CDR3 contains 13 residues. Germline V gene lookup returns CDR1 KGHDR and CDR2 SFDVKD. Trimming removed 7 bases from V and 4 bases from J; junction bases left unmatched: 4. This clone was seen more than once but under ten times. Its antigen is as yet unknown. Findings and limits, study-wide: Increased Spike-specific TCR breadth and depth were observed after two AZD1222 doses. Sampling captured repertoires only after the peak T cell response.

Only in-frame clones appear in the TCRdb table, and some are missing; sequencing was by immunoSEQ multiplex PCR. The sample lists about 81,000 clones, 92% occurring once. This chain uses TRBV24-1 with TRBJ1-1, with TRBD1 matching over 8 bases. This specimen consisted of peripheral blood, obtained on day 0 of AZD1222 vaccination. This clonotype was obtained from an adult in good health. This chain's CDR3 is CATRQGVGTEAFF. CDR3 DNA: TGTGCCACCAGACAGGGGGTGGGCACTGAAGCTTTCTTT.